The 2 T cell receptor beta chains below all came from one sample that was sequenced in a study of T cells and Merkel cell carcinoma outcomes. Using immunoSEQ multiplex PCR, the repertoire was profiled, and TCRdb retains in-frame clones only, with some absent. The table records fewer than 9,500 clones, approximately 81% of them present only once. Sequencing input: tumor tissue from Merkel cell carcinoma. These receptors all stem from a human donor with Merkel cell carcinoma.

As DNA, the CDR3 is TGTGCCAGCTCACCACCGAACAGGGGGCTTGGCGATGAGCAGTTCTTC. This codes for CASSPPNRGLGDEQFF. The chain carries TRBV18 and TRBJ2-1; 9 bases are shared with TRBD1. CDR1 and CDR2 from the germline V gene are KGHSH and LQKENI. CDR3 length equals 16 residues. V was pared by 0 bases and J by 8 bases, with 8 bases of the junction left unmatched.

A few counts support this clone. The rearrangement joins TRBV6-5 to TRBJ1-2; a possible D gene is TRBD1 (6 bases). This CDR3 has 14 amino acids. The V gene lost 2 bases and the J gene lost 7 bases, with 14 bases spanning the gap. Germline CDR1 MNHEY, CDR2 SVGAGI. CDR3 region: CASSYLRGDRGYTF. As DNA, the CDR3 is TGTGCCAGCAGTTACCTTAGGGGGGATCGTGGCTACACCTTC.